These 5 T cell receptor beta chains share one sample of origin, sequenced in a study of shared clonotypes between healthy human individuals. The data were produced by immunoSEQ multiplex PCR, yet TCRdb's version contains in-frame clones alone and is incomplete. The table has about 1.1 million clones, 70% to 80% seen once. The sequencing input was memory CD4+ T cells from PBMCs. Subset indicated: CD45RA-negative fraction. The source of these receptors is a man aged 18-30 years in good health. Some clones in this sample may be carry-over from other donors' samples.

J is TRBJ1-2 and V is TRBV6-1, with 7 positions matching TRBD1. This CDR3 contains 15 residues. After removal of 3 bases from V and 0 bases from J, the junction contained 4 bases not matched to a gene. CDR1 MNHNS and CDR2 SASEGT come from the germline V gene. The CDR3 reads CASSEGGQTNYGYTF. CDR3 DNA sequence: TGTGCCAGCAGTGAGGGGGGACAGACTAACTATGGCTACACCTTC.

The genes are TRBV30 and TRBJ1-1; 8 nucleotides line up with TRBD1. Looked up from germline, CDR1 is GTSNPN and CDR2 is SVGIG (reference sequence). The ends lost 3 bases at V and 0 bases at J; junction bases unmatched: 9. The CDR3 is made up of 16 amino acids. The CDR3: CAWSEGLTGVNTEAFF. CDR3 nucleotides: TGTGCCTGGAGCGAGGGCCTGACAGGGGTGAACACTGAAGCTTTCTTT.

Comment on this clone: The same CDR3 can be traced to other DNA sequences in this sample. J is TRBJ2-5 and V is TRBV10-3; a possible D gene is TRBD1 (6 bases). The CDR3 consists of 11 residues. V gave up 6 bases and J gave up 5 bases, with 7 bases separating them. Germline values: CDR1 ENHRY, CDR2 SYGVKD. CDR3: CAIRQGETQYF. For the CDR3, the DNA is TGTGCCATCAGGCAGGGGGAGACCCAGTACTTC.

The chain has TRBV6-1 and TRBJ1-1, with D unresolved. The CDR3 runs to 12 residues. Germline-derived CDR1 and CDR2 are MNHNS and SASEGT. The V end lost 7 bases, the J end lost 10 bases, and 16 bases lay between the germline ends. DNA for the CDR3: TGTGCCAGCACTCTTGACGAGATGGTAGCTTTCTTT. Its translation: CASTLDEMVAFF.

This clone was seen a few times. The genes are TRBV5-5 and TRBJ1-1, with 7 positions matching TRBD1. From germline, CDR1 is SGHKS and CDR2 YYEKEE (reference sequence). V shed 2 bases, J shed 0 bases, and the junction held 7 bases outside the gene matches. The CDR3 covers 16 residues. The CDR3 spells CASSLQGNNMNTEAFF. CDR3 DNA: TGTGCCAGCAGCTTACAGGGGAACAATATGAACACTGAAGCTTTCTTT.